A selection of T cell receptor beta chains follows, all from one sample in a study of blood T cell repertoires in COVID-19. Produced via immunoSEQ multiplex PCR; TCRdb's table is partial and in-frame only. The sample has some 300,000 clones; around 88% are singletons. The sequenced sample was peripheral blood. All receptors come from a woman under 40 who had recovered from COVID-19. CDR3s include the opening cysteine and the closing phenylalanine or tryptophan. Each record gives: V gene, J gene, clone size, D gene, CDR3 protein, CDR3 DNA. A D gene is named only where the DNA matches it firmly. Clone size is given for some rows only: seen once, a few or many times, or a class if the clone is expanded.

V: TRBV6-2/TRBV6-3; J: TRBJ2-3; size: -; D: TRBD2; CDR3: CASSPYSGASTDTQYF; DNA: TGTGCCAGCAGTCCCTATAGCGGGGCTAGCACAGATACGCAGTATTTT
V: TRBV14; J: TRBJ2-3; size: -; D: -; CDR3: CASSQWSGQRTDTQYF; DNA: TGTGCCAGCAGCCAATGGTCCGGACAGCGCACAGATACGCAGTATTTT
V: TRBV7-2; J: TRBJ1-5; size: -; D: -; CDR3: CASSHRSDQPQHF; DNA: TGTGCCAGCAGCCATAGGAGCGACCAGCCCCAGCATTTT
V: TRBV3-1/TRBV3-2; J: TRBJ2-1; size: -; D: TRBD2; CDR3: CASSQVGAGERNEQFF; DNA: TGTGCCAGCAGCCAAGTGGGAGCGGGGGAGCGCAATGAGCAGTTCTTC
V: TRBV2; J: TRBJ2-7; size: -; D: -; CDR3: CASIRGGGGSYEQYF; DNA: TGTGCCAGCATTAGAGGGGGAGGGGGCTCCTACGAGCAGTACTTC
V: TRBV30; J: TRBJ1-3; size: -; D: -; CDR3: CAWSVLGSAAGNTIYF; DNA: TGTGCCTGGAGTGTTCTAGGCAGCGCGGCTGGAAACACCATATATTTT
V: TRBV10-3; J: TRBJ1-5; size: -; D: TRBD1; CDR3: CAIRKQGPNQPQHF; DNA: TGTGCCATCAGAAAACAGGGGCCCAATCAGCCCCAGCATTTT
V: TRBV18; J: TRBJ2-2; size: -; D: TRBD2; CDR3: CASSPPGLADGELFF; DNA: TGTGCCAGCTCACCGCCGGGACTAGCGGACGGGGAGCTGTTTTTT
V: TRBV24-1; J: TRBJ1-2; size: -; D: TRBD1; CDR3: CATRGTGDGYTF; DNA: TGTGCCACGCGGGGGACAGGGGATGGCTACACCTTC
V: TRBV5-1; J: TRBJ2-2; size: -; D: TRBD2; CDR3: CASSLEPGGTGELFF; DNA: TGCGCCAGCAGCTTGGAGCCGGGGGGGACCGGGGAGCTGTTTTTT
V: TRBV13; J: TRBJ1-6; size: -; D: -; CDR3: CASSMGHPNSPLHF; DNA: TGTGCCAGCAGCATGGGACACCCGAATTCACCCCTCCACTTT
V: TRBV5-1; J: TRBJ1-5; size: -; D: TRBD1; CDR3: CASSLGTGGRGQPQHF; DNA: TGCGCCAGCAGCCTAGGGACAGGGGGTAGAGGGCAGCCCCAGCATTTT
V: TRBV5-6; J: TRBJ2-5; size: -; D: TRBD1; CDR3: CASSQQGEETQYF; DNA: TGTGCCAGCAGTCAGCAGGGGGAAGAGACCCAGTACTTC
V: TRBV2; J: TRBJ1-5; size: -; D: -; CDR3: CASSGTSGNQPQHF; DNA: TGTGCCAGCAGCGGAACTTCAGGGAATCAGCCCCAGCATTTT
V: TRBV20-1; J: TRBJ1-2; size: -; D: TRBD1; CDR3: CSASPHLGQGAGGYTF; DNA: TGCAGTGCTAGTCCTCACCTAGGACAGGGGGCTGGGGGCTACACCTTC
V: TRBV3-1/TRBV3-2; J: TRBJ2-7; size: -; D: TRBD1; CDR3: CASSPGTAEQYF; DNA: TGTGCCAGCAGCCCTGGGACAGCCGAGCAGTACTTC
V: TRBV2; J: TRBJ2-3; size: -; D: -; CDR3: CASVITDTQYF; DNA: TGTGCCAGCGTTATAACAGATACGCAGTATTTT
V: TRBV2; J: TRBJ2-7; size: -; D: -; CDR3: CASRLNGYEQYF; DNA: TGTGCCAGCAGACTGAATGGCTACGAGCAGTACTTC
V: TRBV7-9; J: TRBJ2-2; size: -; D: TRBD1; CDR3: CASSLSTGRGPNTGELFF; DNA: TGTGCCAGCAGCTTATCGACAGGGAGAGGGCCGAACACCGGGGAGCTGTTTTTT
V: TRBV19; J: TRBJ2-1; size: -; D: TRBD2; CDR3: CASTLAGVDNEQFF; DNA: TGTGCCAGTACCCTAGCGGGGGTGGACAATGAGCAGTTCTTC
V: TRBV7-2; J: TRBJ1-2; size: -; D: -; CDR3: CASSPGDYGYTF; DNA: TGTGCCAGCAGCCCAGGGGACTATGGCTACACCTTC
V: TRBV9; J: TRBJ2-7; size: -; D: -; CDR3: CASSVGMGRDSETYEQYF; DNA: TGTGCCAGCAGCGTAGGAATGGGGCGGGACAGTGAAACCTACGAGCAGTACTTC
V: TRBV2; J: TRBJ2-7; size: -; D: -; CDR3: CATVAGSSYEQYF; DNA: TGTGCCACGGTTGCTGGGAGCTCCTACGAGCAGTACTTC
V: TRBV7-3; J: TRBJ2-1; size: -; D: TRBD2; CDR3: CASSPKRGAGDEQFF; DNA: TGTGCCAGCAGCCCGAAGCGGGGGGCCGGGGATGAGCAGTTCTTC
V: TRBV5-1; J: TRBJ1-6; size: -; D: TRBD1; CDR3: CASSVGGTYSPLHF; DNA: TGCGCCAGCAGCGTAGGGGGCACCTATTCACCCCTCCACTTT
V: TRBV27; J: TRBJ2-3; size: -; D: -; CDR3: CASSLVQSTDTQYF; DNA: TGTGCCAGCAGTTTAGTTCAGAGCACAGATACGCAGTATTTT
V: TRBV30; J: TRBJ2-2; size: -; D: -; CDR3: CAWSVRNTGELFF; DNA: TGTGCCTGGAGTGTGCGAAACACCGGGGAGCTGTTTTTT
V: TRBV2; J: TRBJ1-4; size: -; D: TRBD1; CDR3: CASSQTGGTRLLLRGNEKLFF; DNA: TGTGCCAGCAGCCAGACAGGGGGCACGAGGCTTCTTTTGCGTGGTAATGAAAAACTGTTTTTT
V: TRBV6-4; J: TRBJ2-3; size: few; D: -; CDR3: CASSAVRVGDTQYF; DNA: TGTGCCAGCAGCGCCGTCAGGGTTGGCGATACGCAGTATTTT
V: TRBV28; J: TRBJ2-3; size: -; D: TRBD2; CDR3: CASSLTSGDTQYF; DNA: TGTGCCAGCAGTTTAACTAGCGGGGATACGCAGTATTTT
V: TRBV4-2; J: TRBJ1-1; size: -; D: -; CDR3: CASSQDSMDSNTEAFF; DNA: TGTGCCAGCAGCCAAGACTCAATGGACAGTAACACTGAAGCTTTCTTT
V: TRBV3-1/TRBV3-2; J: TRBJ2-7; size: -; D: -; CDR3: CASRGWGDEQYF; DNA: TGTGCCAGCAGGGGATGGGGGGACGAGCAGTACTTC
V: TRBV3-1/TRBV3-2; J: TRBJ1-4; size: -; D: TRBD1; CDR3: CASSHTTGATNEKLFF; DNA: TGTGCCAGCAGCCACACCACAGGGGCAACTAATGAAAAACTGTTTTTT
V: TRBV10-3; J: TRBJ1-1; size: once; D: -; CDR3: CAISEWSTEAFF; DNA: TGTGCCATCAGTGAATGGTCTACCGAAGCTTTCTTT
V: TRBV15; J: TRBJ2-5; size: once; D: TRBD2; CDR3: CATSSGPAGGQETQYF; DNA: TGTGCCACCAGCAGTGGGCCAGCGGGGGGCCAAGAGACCCAGTACTTC
V: TRBV28; J: TRBJ1-1; size: -; D: TRBD1; CDR3: CASSGWTGLNTEAFF; DNA: TGTGCCAGCAGTGGATGGACAGGCTTGAACACTGAAGCTTTCTTT
V: TRBV7-2; J: TRBJ2-5; size: -; D: -; CDR3: CATGETQYF; DNA: TGTGCGACGGGAGAGACCCAGTACTTC
V: TRBV5-4; J: TRBJ1-2; size: -; D: TRBD1; CDR3: CASSSQGYGYTF; DNA: TGTGCCAGCAGCTCACAGGGGTATGGCTACACCTTC
V: TRBV28; J: TRBJ1-1; size: -; D: -; CDR3: CASKWGLNTEAFF; DNA: TGTGCCAGCAAATGGGGACTTAACACTGAAGCTTTCTTT
V: TRBV5-1; J: TRBJ2-2; size: -; D: -; CDR3: CASSLLVGANTGELFF; DNA: TGCGCCAGCAGCTTGTTAGTGGGGGCCAACACCGGGGAGCTGTTTTTT
V: TRBV3-1/TRBV3-2; J: TRBJ2-7; size: -; D: -; CDR3: CASSPNVYEQYF; DNA: TGTGCCAGCAGCCCAAATGTCTACGAGCAGTACTTC
V: TRBV6-6; J: TRBJ2-7; size: -; D: TRBD1; CDR3: CASSWGTGPYEQYF; DNA: TGTGCCAGCAGTTGGGGGACAGGACCCTACGAGCAGTACTTC
V: TRBV7-9; J: TRBJ2-3; size: -; D: -; CDR3: CASSLRGDSTDTQYF; DNA: TGTGCCAGCAGCTTACGCGGGGATAGCACAGATACGCAGTATTTT
V: TRBV4-2; J: TRBJ1-4; size: -; D: -; CDR3: CASSLHGGRSNEKLFF; DNA: TGTGCCAGCAGCCTGCATGGGGGCAGGTCTAATGAAAAACTGTTTTTT
V: TRBV3-1/TRBV3-2; J: TRBJ1-5; size: -; D: -; CDR3: CASSQDGGSPQHF; DNA: TGTGCCAGCAGCCAAGATGGGGGGAGCCCCCAGCATTTT
V: TRBV10-3; J: TRBJ1-4; size: -; D: TRBD1; CDR3: CAISAVHDRVVEKLFF; DNA: TGTGCCATCAGTGCCGTCCATGACAGGGTCGTTGAAAAACTGTTTTTT
V: TRBV18; J: TRBJ2-7; size: -; D: TRBD1; CDR3: CASSPGTAGGYYEQYF; DNA: TGTGCCAGCTCCCCTGGGACAGCCGGCGGGTACTACGAGCAGTACTTC
V: TRBV5-1; J: TRBJ1-1; size: -; D: -; CDR3: CASSLAYTPKATRGIGAFF; DNA: TGCGCCAGCAGCTTGGCGTATACCCCGAAGGCCACGCGAGGGATAGGAGCTTTCTTT
V: TRBV20-1; J: TRBJ2-4; size: -; D: TRBD1; CDR3: CSASYATGGHIQYF; DNA: TGCAGTGCTAGTTATGCTACAGGGGGACACATTCAGTACTTC
V: TRBV18; J: TRBJ1-4; size: -; D: -; CDR3: CASSPSNTGLYEKLFF; DNA: TGTGCCAGCTCACCCTCCAACACAGGGTTATATGAAAAACTGTTTTTT
V: TRBV18; J: TRBJ2-3; size: -; D: -; CDR3: CASSAGGLPTDTQYF; DNA: TGTGCCAGCTCGGCCGGGGGGCTCCCCACAGATACGCAGTATTTT
V: TRBV12-3/TRBV12-4; J: TRBJ1-5; size: -; D: -; CDR3: CASSLTALRTQHF; DNA: TGTGCCAGCAGTTTAACAGCCCTGAGAACCCAGCATTTT
V: TRBV13; J: TRBJ2-2; size: -; D: TRBD2; CDR3: CASSWASGGVAGELFF; DNA: TGTGCCAGCAGCTGGGCTAGCGGGGGGGTCGCCGGGGAGCTGTTTTTT
V: TRBV24-1; J: TRBJ2-2; size: -; D: TRBD1; CDR3: CATSDRTGAGELFF; DNA: TGTGCCACCAGTGATCGGACAGGGGCCGGGGAGCTGTTTTTT
V: TRBV5-1; J: TRBJ1-2; size: -; D: -; CDR3: CASSSQQGTNYGYTF; DNA: TGCGCCAGCAGCTCCCAGCAGGGAACTAACTATGGCTACACCTTC
V: TRBV3-1/TRBV3-2; J: TRBJ2-4; size: -; D: -; CDR3: CASSQWENIQYF; DNA: TGTGCCAGCAGCCAGTGGGAGAACATTCAGTACTTC
V: TRBV11-2; J: TRBJ1-1; size: -; D: -; CDR3: CASSLIGWLTADKNTEAFF; DNA: TGTGCCAGCAGCTTAATCGGTTGGTTGACAGCCGATAAGAACACTGAAGCTTTCTTT